What follows are 6 T cell receptor beta chains derived from one specimen sequenced in a study of monozygotic twins with inflammatory bowel disease. TCRdb re-called the 5' RACE reads; every CDR3 protein appears as one record, without DNA. The sample shows under 150,000 distinct CDR3 sequences, and under 2.5% sits with its ten largest clones. Material: blood. Every receptor here comes from a human donor with ulcerative colitis or Crohn's disease, or a healthy co-twin of an affected twin (not recorded which).

The rearrangement links TRBV7-2 to TRBJ2-6. The CDR3 extends over 15 amino acids. Germline V gene data show CDR1 as SGHTA and CDR2 as FQGNSA. The chain's CDR3 is CSSKSRSSGANVLTF. The whole variable domain, filled in from reference TRBV7-2 and TRBJ2-6, reads GAGVSQSPSNKVTEKGKDVELRCDPISGHTALYWYRQSLGQGLEFLIYFQGNSAPDKSGLPSDRFSAERTGGSVSTLTIQRTQQEDSAVYLCSSKSRSSGANVLTFGAGSRLTVL.

The V gene is TRBV4-1, the J gene TRBJ1-1. The CDR3 loop spans 14 amino acids. Germline V gene sequence: CDR1 MGHRA, CDR2 YSYEKL. The CDR3 spells CASSPFLRSAEAFF.

This chain joins TRBV3-1 and TRBJ2-7. The CDR3 extends over 18 amino acids. Germline-derived CDR1 and CDR2 are LGHDT and YNNKEL (reference sequence). This CDR3 is CASSQAGSGLASSYEQYF.

This CDR3 is CASSLPRQNTEAFF. The chain links TRBV11-2 to TRBJ1-1; TCRdb's D call, TRBD1, is unchecked because there is no DNA. The CDR3 is 14 amino acids. Germline V gene sequence: CDR1 SGHAT, CDR2 FQNNGV.

The chain uses TRBV12-3 or TRBV12-4 and TRBJ2-1; checking the TCRdb D call of TRBD1 is not possible without DNA. The CDR3 loop spans 13 amino acids. The CDR3 here is CASDRETGWPQFF.

This chain uses TRBV18 with TRBJ1-1; TCRdb's D call of TRBD1 is untestable without DNA. This CDR3 spans 15 amino acids. Germline values: CDR1 KGHSH, CDR2 LQKENI. CDR3 sequence: CASSLGQGPNTEAFF.